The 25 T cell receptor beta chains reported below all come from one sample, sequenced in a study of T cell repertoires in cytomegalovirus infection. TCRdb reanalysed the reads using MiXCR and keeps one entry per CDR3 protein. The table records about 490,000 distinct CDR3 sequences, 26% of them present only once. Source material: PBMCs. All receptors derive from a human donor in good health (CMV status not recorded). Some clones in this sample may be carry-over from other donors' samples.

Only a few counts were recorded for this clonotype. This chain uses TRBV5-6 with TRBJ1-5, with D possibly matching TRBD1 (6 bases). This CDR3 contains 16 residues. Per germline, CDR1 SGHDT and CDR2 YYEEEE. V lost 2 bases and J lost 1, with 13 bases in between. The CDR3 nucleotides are TGTGCCAGCAGCTTCGGGGGGCATGGGAGCAATCAGCCCCAGCATTTT. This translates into CASSFGGHGSNQPQHF.

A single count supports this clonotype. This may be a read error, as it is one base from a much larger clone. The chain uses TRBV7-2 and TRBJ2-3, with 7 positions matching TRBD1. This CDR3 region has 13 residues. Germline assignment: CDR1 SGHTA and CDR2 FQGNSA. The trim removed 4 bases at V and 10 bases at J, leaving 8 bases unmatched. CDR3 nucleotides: TGTGCCAGCAGCTCAGCGCAGGGACAGCCGCAGTATTTT. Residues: CASSSAQGQPQYF.

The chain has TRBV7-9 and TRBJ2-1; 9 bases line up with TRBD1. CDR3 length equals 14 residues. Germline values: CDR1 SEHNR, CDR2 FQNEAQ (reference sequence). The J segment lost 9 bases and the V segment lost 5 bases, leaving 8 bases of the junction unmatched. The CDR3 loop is CASSPRDRVVEQFF. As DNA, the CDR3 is TGTGCCAGCAGCCCCCGGGACAGGGTTGTTGAGCAGTTCTTC.

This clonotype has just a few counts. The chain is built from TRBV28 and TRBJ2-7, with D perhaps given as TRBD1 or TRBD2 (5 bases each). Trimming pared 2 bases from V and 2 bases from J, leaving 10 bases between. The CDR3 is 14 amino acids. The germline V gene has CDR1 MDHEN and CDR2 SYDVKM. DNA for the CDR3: TGTGCCAGCAGTTTAATGGGGGATACCTACGAGCAGTACTTC. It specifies CASSLMGDTYEQYF.

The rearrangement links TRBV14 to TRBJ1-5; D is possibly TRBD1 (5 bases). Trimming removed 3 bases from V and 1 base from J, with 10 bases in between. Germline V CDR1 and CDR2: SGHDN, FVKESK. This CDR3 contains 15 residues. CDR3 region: CASSQRGSSNQPQHF. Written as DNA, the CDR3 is TGTGCCAGCAGCCAGAGGGGCAGCAGCAATCAGCCCCAGCATTTT.

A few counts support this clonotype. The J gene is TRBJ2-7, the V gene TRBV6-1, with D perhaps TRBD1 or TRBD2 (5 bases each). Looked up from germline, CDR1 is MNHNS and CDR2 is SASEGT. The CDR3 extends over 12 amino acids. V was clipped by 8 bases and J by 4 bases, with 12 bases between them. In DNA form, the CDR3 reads TGTGCCAGCCGGGGCAACGGATACGAGCAGTACTTC. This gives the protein CASRGNGYEQYF.

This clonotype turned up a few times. The CDR3 DNA follows: TGTGCAACAGGAGCCCTAGACTACGAGCAGTACGTC. This translates into CATGALDYEQYV. The V and J genes are TRBV10-3 and TRBJ2-7; D possibly corresponds to TRBD1 (5 bases). The CDR3 contains 12 residues. Germline CDR1 reads ENHRY; CDR2 reads SYGVKD.

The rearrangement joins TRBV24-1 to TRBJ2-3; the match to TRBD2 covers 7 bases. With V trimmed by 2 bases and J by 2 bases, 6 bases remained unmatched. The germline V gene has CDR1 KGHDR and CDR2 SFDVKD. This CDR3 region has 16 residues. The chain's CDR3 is CATSDSSGPHTDTQYF. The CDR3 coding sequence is TGTGCCACCAGTGATTCTAGCGGACCTCACACAGATACGCAGTATTTT.

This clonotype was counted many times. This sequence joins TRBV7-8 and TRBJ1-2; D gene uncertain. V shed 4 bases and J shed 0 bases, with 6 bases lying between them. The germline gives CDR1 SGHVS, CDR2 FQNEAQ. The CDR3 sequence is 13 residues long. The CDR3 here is CASSSTTNYGYTF. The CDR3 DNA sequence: TGTGCCAGCAGCTCTACAACTAACTATGGCTACACCTTC.

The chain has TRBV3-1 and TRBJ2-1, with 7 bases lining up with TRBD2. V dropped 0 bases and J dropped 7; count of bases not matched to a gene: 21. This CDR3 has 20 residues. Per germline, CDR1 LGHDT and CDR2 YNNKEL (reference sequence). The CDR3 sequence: CASSQELLLAGANNWNEQFF. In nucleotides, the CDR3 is TGTGCCAGCAGCCAAGAACTCCTGCTGGCGGGAGCTAACAATTGGAATGAGCAGTTCTTC.

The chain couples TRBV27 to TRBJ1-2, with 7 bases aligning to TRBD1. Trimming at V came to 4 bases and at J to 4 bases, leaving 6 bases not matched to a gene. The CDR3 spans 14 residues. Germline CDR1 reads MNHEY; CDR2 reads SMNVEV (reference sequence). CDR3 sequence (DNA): TGTGCCAGCAGTTCGACAGGGACCTTCTATGGCTACACCTTC. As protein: CASSSTGTFYGYTF.

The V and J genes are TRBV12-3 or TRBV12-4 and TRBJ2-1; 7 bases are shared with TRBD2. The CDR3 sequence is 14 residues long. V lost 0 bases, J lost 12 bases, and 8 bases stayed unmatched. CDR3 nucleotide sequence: TGTGCCAGCAGTTTAGCGGGAGGGCCTAGGGCGCAGTTCTTC. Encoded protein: CASSLAGGPRAQFF.

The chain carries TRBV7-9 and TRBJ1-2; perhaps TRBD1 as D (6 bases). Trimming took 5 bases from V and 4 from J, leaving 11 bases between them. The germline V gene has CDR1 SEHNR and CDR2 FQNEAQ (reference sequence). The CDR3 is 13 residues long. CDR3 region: CASSKDSPYGYTF. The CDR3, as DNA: TGTGCCAGCAGCAAGGACAGCCCCTATGGCTACACCTTC.

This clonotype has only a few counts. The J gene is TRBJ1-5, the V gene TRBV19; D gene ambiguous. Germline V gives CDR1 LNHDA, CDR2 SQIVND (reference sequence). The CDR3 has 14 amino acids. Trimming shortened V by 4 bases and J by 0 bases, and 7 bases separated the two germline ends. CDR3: CASSNWRSNQPQHF. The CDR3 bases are TGTGCCAGTAGTAATTGGCGTAGCAATCAGCCCCAGCATTTT.

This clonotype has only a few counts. In DNA, the CDR3 is TGCGCCAGCAGCCAAGATCGGACTACGGGAAACACCATATATTTT. It yields the protein CASSQDRTTGNTIYF. The chain couples TRBV4-1 to TRBJ1-3; unclear D gene. There are 15 residues in the CDR3. Trimming stripped 0 bases from V and 4 bases from J, with 10 bases between. CDR1 MGHRA and CDR2 YSYEKL come from the germline V gene.

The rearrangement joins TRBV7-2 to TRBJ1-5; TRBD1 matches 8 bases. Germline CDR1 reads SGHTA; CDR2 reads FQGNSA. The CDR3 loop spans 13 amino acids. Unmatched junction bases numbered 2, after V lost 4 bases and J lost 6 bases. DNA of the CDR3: TGTGCCAGCAGCTATGACAGGGGTCAGCCCCAGCATTTT. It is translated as CASSYDRGQPQHF.

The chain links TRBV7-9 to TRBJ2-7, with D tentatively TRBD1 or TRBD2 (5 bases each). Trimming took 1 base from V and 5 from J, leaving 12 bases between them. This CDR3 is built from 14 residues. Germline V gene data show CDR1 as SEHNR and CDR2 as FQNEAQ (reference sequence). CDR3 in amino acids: CASSLGSGGDEQYV. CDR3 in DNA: TGTGCCAGCAGCTTAGGGTCTGGGGGAGACGAGCAGTACGTC.

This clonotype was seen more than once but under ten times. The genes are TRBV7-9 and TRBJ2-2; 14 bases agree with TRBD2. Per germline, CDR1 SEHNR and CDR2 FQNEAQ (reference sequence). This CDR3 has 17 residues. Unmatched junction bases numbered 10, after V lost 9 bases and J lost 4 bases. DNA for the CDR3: TGTGCCAGTCGCCCGGGACTAGCGGGAGACCCCACCGGGGAGCTGTTTTTT. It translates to CASRPGLAGDPTGELFF.

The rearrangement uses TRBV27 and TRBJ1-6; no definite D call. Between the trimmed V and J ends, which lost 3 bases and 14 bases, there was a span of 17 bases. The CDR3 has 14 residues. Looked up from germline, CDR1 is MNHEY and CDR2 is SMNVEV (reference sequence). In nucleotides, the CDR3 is TGTGCCAGCAGTTTGCTGTCGACCGCAGCTTCCCTCCACTTT. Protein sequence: CASSLLSTAASLHF.

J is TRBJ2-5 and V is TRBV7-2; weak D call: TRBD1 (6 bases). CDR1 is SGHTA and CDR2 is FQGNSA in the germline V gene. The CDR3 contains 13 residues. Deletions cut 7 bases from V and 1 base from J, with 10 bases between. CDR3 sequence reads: CASKHRVQETQYF. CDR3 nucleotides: TGTGCCAGCAAACACAGGGTCCAAGAGACCCAGTACTTC.

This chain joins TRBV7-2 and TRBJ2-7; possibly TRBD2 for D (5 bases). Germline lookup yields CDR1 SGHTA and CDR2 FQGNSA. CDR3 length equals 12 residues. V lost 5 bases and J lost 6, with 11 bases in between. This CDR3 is CASSLERTEQYV. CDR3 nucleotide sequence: TGTGCCAGCAGCCTGGAGCGGACCGAGCAGTACGTC.

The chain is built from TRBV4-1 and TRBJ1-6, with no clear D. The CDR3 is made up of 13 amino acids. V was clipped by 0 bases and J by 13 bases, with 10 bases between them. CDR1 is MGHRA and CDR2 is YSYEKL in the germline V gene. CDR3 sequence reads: CASSQDILYPLHF. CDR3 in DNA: TGCGCCAGCAGCCAAGATATCTTGTATCCCCTCCACTTT.

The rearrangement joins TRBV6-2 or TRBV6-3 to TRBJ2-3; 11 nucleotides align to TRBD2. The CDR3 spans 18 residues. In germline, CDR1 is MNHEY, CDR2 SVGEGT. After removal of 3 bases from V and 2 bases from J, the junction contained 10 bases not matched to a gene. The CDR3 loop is CASSYFSGRALNTDTQYF. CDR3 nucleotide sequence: TGTGCCAGCAGTTATTTTAGCGGGAGGGCCCTCAACACAGATACGCAGTATTTT.

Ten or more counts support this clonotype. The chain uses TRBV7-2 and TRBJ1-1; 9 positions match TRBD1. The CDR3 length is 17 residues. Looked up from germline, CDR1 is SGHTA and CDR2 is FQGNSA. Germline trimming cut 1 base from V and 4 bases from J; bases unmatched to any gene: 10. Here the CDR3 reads CASSLGGQGGRSTEAFF. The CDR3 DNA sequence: TGTGCCAGCAGCTTAGGGGGACAGGGAGGTCGGAGCACTGAAGCTTTCTTT.

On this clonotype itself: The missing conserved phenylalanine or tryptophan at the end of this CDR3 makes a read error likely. The CDR3 coding sequence is TGTGCCAGCAGCCTGAGCAATCAGCCCCAGCATTCT. Translating gives CASSLSNQPQHS. J is TRBJ1-5 and V is TRBV7-6; D remains unclear. Germline V gene lookup returns CDR1 SGHVS and CDR2 FNYEAQ. The V end lost 5 bases, the J end lost 1 base, and 3 bases lay between the germline ends. CDR3 length: 12 residues.